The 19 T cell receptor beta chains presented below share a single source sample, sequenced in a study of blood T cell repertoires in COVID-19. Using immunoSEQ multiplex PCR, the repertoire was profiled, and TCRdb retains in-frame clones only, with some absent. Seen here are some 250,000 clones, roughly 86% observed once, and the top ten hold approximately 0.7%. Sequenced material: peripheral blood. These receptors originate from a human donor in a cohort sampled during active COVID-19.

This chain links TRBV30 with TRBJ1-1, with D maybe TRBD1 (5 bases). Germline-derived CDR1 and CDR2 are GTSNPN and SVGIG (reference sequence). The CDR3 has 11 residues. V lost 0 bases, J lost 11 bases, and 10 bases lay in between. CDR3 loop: CAWSVGGGAFF. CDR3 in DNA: TGTGCCTGGAGTGTGGGCGGGGGTGCTTTCTTT.

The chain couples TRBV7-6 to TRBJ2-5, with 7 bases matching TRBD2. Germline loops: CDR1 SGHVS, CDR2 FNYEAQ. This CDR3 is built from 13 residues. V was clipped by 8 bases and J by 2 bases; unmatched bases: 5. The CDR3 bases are TGTGCCAGCGGGAGGGATAGGCAAGAGACCCAGTACTTC. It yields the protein CASGRDRQETQYF.

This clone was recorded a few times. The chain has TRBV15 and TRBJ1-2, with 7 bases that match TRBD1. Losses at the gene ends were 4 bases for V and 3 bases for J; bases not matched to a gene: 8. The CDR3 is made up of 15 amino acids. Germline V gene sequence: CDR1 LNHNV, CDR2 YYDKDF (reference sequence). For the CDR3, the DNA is TGTGCCACCAGCAACGAACAGGGGTGGGACTATGGCTACACCTTC. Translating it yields CATSNEQGWDYGYTF.

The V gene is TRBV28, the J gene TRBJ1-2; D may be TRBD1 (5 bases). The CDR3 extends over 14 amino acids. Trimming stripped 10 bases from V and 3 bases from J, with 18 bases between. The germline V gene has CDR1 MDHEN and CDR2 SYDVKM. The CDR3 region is CAITTAPKDYGYTF. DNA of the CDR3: TGTGCCATCACGACAGCGCCGAAGGACTATGGCTACACCTTC.

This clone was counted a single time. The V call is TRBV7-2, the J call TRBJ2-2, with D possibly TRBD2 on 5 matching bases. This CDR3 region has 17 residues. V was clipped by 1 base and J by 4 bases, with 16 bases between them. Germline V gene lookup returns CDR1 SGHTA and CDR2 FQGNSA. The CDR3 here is CASSLVSASRSTGELFF. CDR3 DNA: TGTGCCAGCAGCTTAGTTAGCGCGAGCCGCAGCACCGGGGAGCTGTTTTTT.

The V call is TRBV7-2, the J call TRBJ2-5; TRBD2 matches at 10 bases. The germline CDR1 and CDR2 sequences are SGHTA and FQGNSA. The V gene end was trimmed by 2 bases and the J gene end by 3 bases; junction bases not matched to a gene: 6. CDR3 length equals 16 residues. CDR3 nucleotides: TGTGCCAGCAGCTTATGGGCTAGCGGGGGTAAAGAGACCCAGTACTTC. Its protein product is CASSLWASGGKETQYF.

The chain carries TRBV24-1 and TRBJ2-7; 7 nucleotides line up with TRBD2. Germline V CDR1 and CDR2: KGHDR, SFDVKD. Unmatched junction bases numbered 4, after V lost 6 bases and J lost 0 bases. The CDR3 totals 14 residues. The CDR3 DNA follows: TGTGCCACCAGTCGCGGGAGCGGCTCCTACGAGCAGTACTTC. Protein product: CATSRGSGSYEQYF.

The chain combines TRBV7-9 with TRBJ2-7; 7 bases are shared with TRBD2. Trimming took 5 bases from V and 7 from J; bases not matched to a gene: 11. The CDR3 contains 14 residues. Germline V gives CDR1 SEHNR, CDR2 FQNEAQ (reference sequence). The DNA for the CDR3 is TGTGCCAGCAGCATCCTTGGGGCGGGGGATGAGCAGTACTTC. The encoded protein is CASSILGAGDEQYF.

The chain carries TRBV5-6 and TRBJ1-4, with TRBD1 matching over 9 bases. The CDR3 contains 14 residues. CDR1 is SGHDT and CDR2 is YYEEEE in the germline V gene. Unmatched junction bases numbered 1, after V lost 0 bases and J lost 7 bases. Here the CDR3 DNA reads TGTGCCAGCAGCTTGGACAGGGGGCTTGAAAAACTGTTTTTT. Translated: CASSLDRGLEKLFF.

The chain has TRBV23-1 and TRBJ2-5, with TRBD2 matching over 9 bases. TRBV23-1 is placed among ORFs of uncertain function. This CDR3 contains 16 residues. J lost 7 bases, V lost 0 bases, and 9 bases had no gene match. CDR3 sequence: CASSQSFRLREGTQYF. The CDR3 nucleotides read TGCGCCAGCAGTCAATCTTTCAGGTTGCGGGAGGGGACCCAGTACTTC.

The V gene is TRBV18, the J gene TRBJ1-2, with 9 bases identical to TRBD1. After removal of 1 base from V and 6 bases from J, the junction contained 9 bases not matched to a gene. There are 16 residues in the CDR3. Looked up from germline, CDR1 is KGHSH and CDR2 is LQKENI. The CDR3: CASSPRAGTGKDGYTF. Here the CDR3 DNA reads TGTGCCAGCTCACCACGCGCCGGGACAGGGAAGGATGGCTACACCTTC.

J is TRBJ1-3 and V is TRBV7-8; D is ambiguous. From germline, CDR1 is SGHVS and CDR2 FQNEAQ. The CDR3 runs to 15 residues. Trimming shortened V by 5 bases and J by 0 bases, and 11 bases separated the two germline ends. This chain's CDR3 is CASSLEGSSGNTIYF. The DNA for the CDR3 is TGTGCCAGCAGCCTGGAGGGCAGCTCTGGAAACACCATATATTTT.

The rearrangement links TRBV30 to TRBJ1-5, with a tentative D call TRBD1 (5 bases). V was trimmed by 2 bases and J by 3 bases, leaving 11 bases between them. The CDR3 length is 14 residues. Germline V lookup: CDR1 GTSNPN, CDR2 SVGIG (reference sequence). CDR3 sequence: CAWSYGGANQPQHF. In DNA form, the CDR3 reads TGTGCCTGGAGTTACGGAGGGGCCAATCAGCCCCAGCATTTT. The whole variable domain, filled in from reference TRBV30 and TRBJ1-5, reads SQTIHQWPATLVQPVGSPLSLECTVEGTSNPNLYWYRQAAGRGLQLLFYSVGIGQISSEVPQNLSASRPQDRQFILSSKKLLLSDSGFYLCAWSYGGANQPQHFGDGTRLSIL.

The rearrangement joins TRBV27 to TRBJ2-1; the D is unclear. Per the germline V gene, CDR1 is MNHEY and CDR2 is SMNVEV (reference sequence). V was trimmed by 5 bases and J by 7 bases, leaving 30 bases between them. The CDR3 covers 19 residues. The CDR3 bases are TGTGCCAGCAGTACCAGGCCGTTACTTAGAACCCCTAAGGTGAATGAGCAGTTCTTC. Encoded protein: CASSTRPLLRTPKVNEQFF.

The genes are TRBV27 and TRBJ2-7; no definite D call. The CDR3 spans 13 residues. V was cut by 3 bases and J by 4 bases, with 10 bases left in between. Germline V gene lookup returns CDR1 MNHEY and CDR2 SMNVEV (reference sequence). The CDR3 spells CASSFSIQYEQYF. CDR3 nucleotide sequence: TGTGCCAGCAGTTTTTCCATCCAGTACGAGCAGTACTTC.

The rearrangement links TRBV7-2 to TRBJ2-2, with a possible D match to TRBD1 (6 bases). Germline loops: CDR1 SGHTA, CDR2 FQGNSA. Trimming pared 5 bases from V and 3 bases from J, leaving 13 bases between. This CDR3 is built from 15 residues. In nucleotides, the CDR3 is TGTGCCAGCAGCCCTAGGACAGCCTACACCGGGGAGCTGTTTTTT. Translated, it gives CASSPRTAYTGELFF.

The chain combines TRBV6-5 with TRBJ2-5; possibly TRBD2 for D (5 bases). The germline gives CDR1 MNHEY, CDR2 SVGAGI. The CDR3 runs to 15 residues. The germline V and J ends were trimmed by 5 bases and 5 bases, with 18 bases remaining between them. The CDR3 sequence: CASSTDSGGLETQYF. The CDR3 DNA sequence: TGTGCCAGCAGTACCGATAGTGGCGGACTGGAGACCCAGTACTTC.

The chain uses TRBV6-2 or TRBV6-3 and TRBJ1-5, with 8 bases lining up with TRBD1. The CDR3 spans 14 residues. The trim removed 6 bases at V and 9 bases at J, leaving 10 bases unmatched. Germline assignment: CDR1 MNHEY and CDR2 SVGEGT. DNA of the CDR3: TGTGCCAGCAGCCAAGACAGGGGAGGTTGGCCCCAGCATTTT. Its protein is CASSQDRGGWPQHF.

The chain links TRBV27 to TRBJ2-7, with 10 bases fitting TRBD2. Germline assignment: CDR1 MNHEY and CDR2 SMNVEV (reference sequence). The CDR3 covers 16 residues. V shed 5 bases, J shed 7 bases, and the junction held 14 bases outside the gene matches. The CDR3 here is CASSRFSSGSPGEQYF. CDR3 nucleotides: TGTGCCAGCAGTCGATTTTCTAGCGGGAGTCCGGGGGAGCAGTACTTC.